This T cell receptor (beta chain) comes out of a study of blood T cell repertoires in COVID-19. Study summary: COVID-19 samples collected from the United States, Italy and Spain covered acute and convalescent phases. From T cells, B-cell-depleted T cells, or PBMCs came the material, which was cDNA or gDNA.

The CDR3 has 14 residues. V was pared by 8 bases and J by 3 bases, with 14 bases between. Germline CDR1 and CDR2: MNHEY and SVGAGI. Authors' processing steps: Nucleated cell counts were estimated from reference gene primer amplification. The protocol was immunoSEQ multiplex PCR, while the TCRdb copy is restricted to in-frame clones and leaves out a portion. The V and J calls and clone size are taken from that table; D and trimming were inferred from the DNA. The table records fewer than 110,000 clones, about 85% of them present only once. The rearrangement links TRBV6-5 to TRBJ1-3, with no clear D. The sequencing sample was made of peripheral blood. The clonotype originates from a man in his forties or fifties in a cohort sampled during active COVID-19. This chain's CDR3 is CASAGSQIGNTIYF. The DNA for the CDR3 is TGTGCCAGCGCAGGCAGCCAGATTGGAAACACCATATATTTT.